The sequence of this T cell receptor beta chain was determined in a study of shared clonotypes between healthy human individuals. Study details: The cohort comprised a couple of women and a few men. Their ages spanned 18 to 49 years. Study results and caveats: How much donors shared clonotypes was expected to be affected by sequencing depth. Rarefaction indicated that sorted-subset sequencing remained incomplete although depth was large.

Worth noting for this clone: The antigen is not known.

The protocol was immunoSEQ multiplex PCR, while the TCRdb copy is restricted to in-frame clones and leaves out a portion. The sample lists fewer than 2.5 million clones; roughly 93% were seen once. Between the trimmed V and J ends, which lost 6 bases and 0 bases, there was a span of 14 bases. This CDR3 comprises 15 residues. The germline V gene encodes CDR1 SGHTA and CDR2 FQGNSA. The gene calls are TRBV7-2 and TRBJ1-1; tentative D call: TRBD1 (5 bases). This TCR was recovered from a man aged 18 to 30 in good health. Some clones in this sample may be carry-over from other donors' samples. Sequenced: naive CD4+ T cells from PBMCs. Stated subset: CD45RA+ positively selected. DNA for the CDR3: TGTGCCAGCAGGCGACAGTTCACCATGAACACTGAAGCTTTCTTT. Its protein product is CASRRQFTMNTEAFF.